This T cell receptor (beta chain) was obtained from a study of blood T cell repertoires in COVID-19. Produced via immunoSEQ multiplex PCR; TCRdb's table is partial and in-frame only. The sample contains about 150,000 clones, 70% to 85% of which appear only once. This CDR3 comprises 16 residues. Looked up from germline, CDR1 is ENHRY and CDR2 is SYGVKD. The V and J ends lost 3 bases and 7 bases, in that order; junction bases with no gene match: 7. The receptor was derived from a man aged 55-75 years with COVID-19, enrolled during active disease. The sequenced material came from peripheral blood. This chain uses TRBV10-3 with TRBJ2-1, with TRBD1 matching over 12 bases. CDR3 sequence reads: CAISEPGQGARNEQFF. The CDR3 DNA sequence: TGTGCCATCAGTGAACCGGGACAGGGGGCGAGGAATGAGCAGTTCTTC.